This entry lists 19 T cell receptor beta chains sequenced from one sample in a study of shared clonotypes between healthy human individuals. Sequenced by immunoSEQ multiplex PCR; TCRdb stores in-frame clones only, minus some. The sample shows 2 million to 3 million clones, approximately 90% of them seen only once. The sequencing input was naive CD4+ T cells sorted from blood. Sample subset: CD45RA+ positively selected. The source of these receptors is a man aged 18 to 35 in good health.

The rearrangement uses TRBV10-2 and TRBJ2-2, with TRBD2 as a possible D gene (5 bases). Germline assignment: CDR1 WSHSY and CDR2 SAAADI. The ends were cut back, 6 bases at V and 6 bases at J, with 11 bases in the middle. This CDR3 spans 13 amino acids. Here the CDR3 reads CASRTLGPGELFF. CDR3 DNA: TGCGCCAGCAGAACACTAGGTCCCGGGGAGCTGTTTTTT.

This chain links TRBV5-4 with TRBJ2-5, with D possibly matching TRBD1 (5 bases). CDR3 length: 12 residues. CDR1 is SGHNT and CDR2 is YYREEE in the germline V gene (reference sequence). Trimming cost V 0 bases and J 10 bases, with 10 bases left between them. CDR3 region: CASSLDQGSQYF. DNA of the CDR3: TGTGCCAGCAGCTTGGATCAGGGTAGCCAGTACTTC.

Remarks on this clone: Other DNA sequences in the same sample also yield this CDR3. The chain has TRBV7-9 and TRBJ1-5; 7 bases agree with TRBD1. CDR3 length equals 15 residues. Trimming removed 0 bases from V and 4 bases from J; junction bases left unmatched: 3. Germline CDR1 reads SEHNR; CDR2 reads FQNEAQ (reference sequence). The CDR3, as DNA: TGTGCCAGCAGCTTAGCCGGGACAGTAAATCAGCCCCAGCATTTT. This codes for CASSLAGTVNQPQHF.

V gene TRBV19 combines with J gene TRBJ1-5; D remains ambiguous. CDR3 length: 13 residues. Germline assignment: CDR1 LNHDA and CDR2 SQIVND (reference sequence). Trimming removed 3 bases at V and 7 bases at J, with 10 bases between. CDR3 bases: TGTGCCAGTAGTATTAGGTCAGCCCAGCCCCAGCATTTT. It specifies CASSIRSAQPQHF.

CDR3 in amino acids: CASSLANGGEKLFF. The CDR3 region has the DNA TGTGCCAGCAGCTTAGCGAACGGGGGCGAAAAACTGTTTTTT. This chain connects TRBV7-9 to TRBJ1-4; the D gene is possibly TRBD1 (6 bases). Per the germline V gene, CDR1 is SEHNR and CDR2 is FQNEAQ (reference sequence). This CDR3 contains 14 residues. The germline V and J ends were trimmed by 0 bases and 8 bases, with 10 bases remaining between them. Full variable domain (outside the CDR3, taken from reference TRBV7-9 and TRBJ1-4): DTGVSQNPRHKITKRGQNVTFRCDPISEHNRLYWYRQTLGQGPEFLTYFQNEAQLEKSRLLSDRFSAERPKGSFSTLEIQRTEQGDSAMYLCASSLANGGEKLFFGSGTQLSVL.

J is TRBJ1-1 and V is TRBV6-1; D remains unclear. CDR1 is MNHNS, CDR2 SASEGT, per germline. The CDR3 is made up of 14 amino acids. V lost 5 bases to trimming and J lost 0 bases, with 10 bases between them. The CDR3 loop reads CASSRGLMNTEAFF. CDR3 coding DNA: TGTGCCAGCAGTAGAGGTCTCATGAACACTGAAGCTTTCTTT.

This clone was seen a single time. The chain is built from TRBV19 and TRBJ1-5; D ambiguous. Germline lookup yields CDR1 LNHDA and CDR2 SQIVND (reference sequence). Trimming cost V 5 bases and J 4 bases, with 15 bases left between them. The CDR3 extends over 15 amino acids. The CDR3 here is CASSVLWAGNQPQHF. In nucleotides, the CDR3 is TGTGCCAGTAGTGTCTTGTGGGCTGGGAATCAGCCCCAGCATTTT.

This rearrangement joins TRBV5-6 to TRBJ2-3, with TRBD1 as a possible D gene (6 bases). CDR1 and CDR2 (germline): SGHDT, YYEEEE. Trimming took 4 bases from V and 0 from J, leaving 12 bases between them. The length of the CDR3 is 15 residues. CDR3: CASSPGTPSTDTQYF. The CDR3 region has the DNA TGTGCCAGCAGCCCTGGGACACCTAGCACAGATACGCAGTATTTT.

A few counts support this clone. The chain carries TRBV19 and TRBJ1-1; D remains unclear. The CDR3 sequence is 15 residues long. CDR1 and CDR2 from the germline V gene are LNHDA and SQIVND (reference sequence). The V end lost 7 bases, the J end lost 0 bases, and 15 bases lay between the germline ends. The CDR3 loop is CASNPGSGLNTEAFF. The CDR3 nucleotides read TGTGCCAGTAATCCCGGGAGTGGACTGAACACTGAAGCTTTCTTT.

This clone was recorded a few times. The chain is built from TRBV5-6 and TRBJ1-6; D remains ambiguous. The CDR3 runs 14 residues. Germline V gives CDR1 SGHDT, CDR2 YYEEEE. V was cut by 0 bases and J by 9 bases, with 10 bases left in between. The CDR3 nucleotides are TGTGCCAGCAGCTTGGATTCGGGGATTTCACCCCTCCACTTT. Translated, it gives CASSLDSGISPLHF.

This clone was seen just once. The chain carries TRBV6-1 and TRBJ2-2, with a possible D match to TRBD2 (6 bases). Germline V gives CDR1 MNHNS, CDR2 SASEGT. The CDR3 totals 14 residues. Trimming cost V 5 bases and J 5 bases, with 12 bases left between them. The CDR3 here is CASSSGQRTGELFF. The CDR3 coding sequence is TGTGCCAGCAGTAGCGGGCAGAGGACCGGGGAGCTGTTTTTT.

The chain recombines TRBV6-5 with TRBJ2-1; D might be TRBD2 (5 bases). CDR1 and CDR2 (germline): MNHEY, SVGAGI. CDR3 size: 16 residues. The V gene lost 1 base and the J gene lost 5 bases, with 15 bases spanning the gap. The CDR3, as DNA: TGTGCCAGCAGTTACTGGAGCGGAAATTCAAACAATGAGCAGTTCTTC. This codes for CASSYWSGNSNNEQFF.

This clone was observed once. The chain has TRBV6-5 and TRBJ2-5, with 11 bases matching TRBD2. Judging by the DNA end, TRBJ2-7 fits better; the J call may be wrong. The CDR3 has 16 residues. Per germline, CDR1 MNHEY and CDR2 SVGAGI. The CDR3 region has the DNA TGTGCCAGCAGTTACTCAGGACTAGCGGGTGTGTACGAGCAGTACTTC. Amino acids: CASSYSGLAGVYEQYF.

The chain uses TRBV18 and TRBJ2-2; 9 positions match TRBD1. V shed 0 bases, J shed 5 bases, and the junction held 13 bases outside the gene matches. Germline CDR1 and CDR2: KGHSH and LQKENI. This CDR3 is built from 19 residues. CDR3 coding DNA: TGTGCCAGCTCACCACCGGGACAGGGATCATCGTTTGGTACCGGGGAGCTGTTTTTT. This codes for CASSPPGQGSSFGTGELFF. The full variable domain, in which reference TRBV18 and TRBJ2-2 provide the parts outside the CDR3, is NAGVMQNPRHLVRRRGQEARLRCSPMKGHSHVYWYRQLPEEGLKFMVYLQKENIIDESGMPKERFSAEFPKEGPSILRIQQVVRGDSAAYFCASSPPGQGSSFGTGELFFGEGSRLTVL.

The genes are TRBV9 and TRBJ2-2; D might be TRBD2 (5 bases). Germline CDR1 reads SGDLS; CDR2 reads YYNGEE. This CDR3 comprises 19 residues. Trimming took 4 bases from V and 2 from J, leaving 24 bases between them. CDR3 nucleotides: TGTGCCAGCAGCACCCGACCTATTCGGAGGATCGTTAACACCGGGGAGCTGTTTTTT. It codes for CASSTRPIRRIVNTGELFF.

The chain employs TRBV18 and TRBJ2-1, with D possibly matching TRBD1 (8 bases). V was pared by 5 bases and J by 3 bases, with 11 bases between. Germline CDR1 and CDR2: KGHSH and LQKENI. The CDR3 has 14 residues. CDR3 sequence reads: CASSSGTGYNEQFF. CDR3 nucleotide sequence: TGTGCCAGCTCAAGCGGGACAGGCTACAATGAGCAGTTCTTC.

The chain is built from TRBV11-2 and TRBJ1-1, with D unclear. This CDR3 has 14 residues. Germline V lookup: CDR1 SGHAT, CDR2 FQNNGV. V dropped 2 bases and J dropped 2 bases, with 9 bases sitting between them. Here the CDR3 reads CASSLTFLNTEAFF. The CDR3 nucleotides read TGTGCCAGCAGCTTAACATTCCTAAACACTGAAGCTTTCTTT.

The chain's CDR3 is CASSLVAGNTEAFF. The CDR3 bases are TGTGCCAGCAGCTTAGTCGCGGGGAACACTGAAGCTTTCTTT. The chain uses TRBV7-8 and TRBJ1-1; D not resolved. This CDR3 spans 14 amino acids. Per the germline V gene, CDR1 is SGHVS and CDR2 is FQNEAQ. V was trimmed by 1 base and J by 1 base, leaving 7 bases between them. Supplemented by reference TRBV7-8 and TRBJ1-1, the full variable domain reads GAGVSQSPRYKVAKRGQDVALRCDPISGHVSLFWYQQALGQGPEFLTYFQNEAQLDKSGLPSDRFFAERPEGSVSTLKIQRTQQEDSAVYLCASSLVAGNTEAFFGQGTRLTVV.

To note about this clone: This CDR3 is also generated by other DNA sequences in the sample. V usage is TRBV5-6 and J usage is TRBJ1-2; TRBD1 aligns across 8 bases. The CDR3 is 14 amino acids. Germline trimming cut 2 bases from V and 2 bases from J; bases unmatched to any gene: 2. Germline assignment: CDR1 SGHDT and CDR2 YYEEEE. CDR3: CASSLGQGNYGYTF. For the CDR3, the DNA is TGTGCCAGCAGCTTAGGACAGGGAAACTATGGCTACACCTTC. The complete variable domain, with remaining parts taken from reference TRBV5-6 and TRBJ1-2, reads DAGVTQSPTHLIKTRGQQVTLRCSPKSGHDTVSWYQQALGQGPQFIFQYYEEEERQRGNFPDRFSGHQFPNYSSELNVNALLLGDSALYLCASSLGQGNYGYTFGSGTRLTVV.